The next 17 T cell receptor beta chains were all read from a single sample in a study of T cell repertoires in cytomegalovirus infection. These receptors have no known antigen. TCRdb called the reads again in MiXCR, with one record for every CDR3 protein. Of fewer than 1,000,000 distinct CDR3 sequences in the sample, roughly a third were seen once. The specimen was cultured CD8+ T cells from PBMCs, collected from culture after CMV antigen stimulation. Source of these receptors: a human donor in good health (CMV status not recorded). Some clones in this sample may be carry-over from other donors' samples.

The V gene is TRBV29-1, the J gene TRBJ2-3; D is unclear. V was clipped by 4 bases and J by 2 bases, with 10 bases between them. CDR1 is SQVTM and CDR2 is ANQGSEA in the germline V gene. The CDR3 runs to 13 residues. The CDR3 DNA follows: TGCAGCGTTGTGCAGGTTAACACAGATACGCAGTATTTT. Translating gives CSVVQVNTDTQYF.

This clonotype was detected a few times. Here the CDR3 reads CASGGSGYTF. The CDR3 region has the DNA TGTGCCAGTGGCGGATCTGGCTACACCTTC. V gene TRBV9 combines with J gene TRBJ1-2, with D uncertain. The CDR3 length is 10 residues. Germline lookup yields CDR1 SGDLS and CDR2 YYNGEE. The V gene lost 8 bases and the J gene lost 7 bases, with 9 bases spanning the gap.

This chain connects TRBV27 to TRBJ2-1; TRBD2 matches 11 bases. Germline V lookup: CDR1 MNHEY, CDR2 SMNVEV (reference sequence). J lost 10 bases, V lost 5 bases, and 7 bases had no gene match. The CDR3 spans 14 residues. CDR3 residues: CASSPFGTSGEQFF. CDR3 bases: TGTGCCAGCAGTCCGTTCGGGACTAGCGGCGAGCAGTTCTTC.

This clonotype has at least ten counts. The rearrangement uses TRBV20-1 and TRBJ2-2; 12 nucleotides agree with TRBD2. The CDR3 consists of 16 residues. J lost 0 bases, V lost 2 bases, and 1 base had no gene match. Looked up from germline, CDR1 is DFQATT and CDR2 is SNEGSKA (reference sequence). The CDR3 DNA follows: TGCAGTGCTAGAACTAGCGGGGGGTCGAACACCGGGGAGCTGTTTTTT. Translated, it gives CSARTSGGSNTGELFF.

The rearrangement links TRBV19 to TRBJ2-7, with TRBD2 matching over 8 bases. The CDR3 consists of 14 residues. V lost 5 bases and J lost 2; bases outside the gene matches: 5. In germline, CDR1 is LNHDA, CDR2 SQIVND (reference sequence). Written as DNA, the CDR3 is TGTGCCAGTAGTGCCGGGGGGGGAACCTACGAGCAGTACGTC. This translates into CASSAGGGTYEQYV.

The chain recombines TRBV12-3 or TRBV12-4 with TRBJ2-1; D not resolved. The CDR3 totals 17 residues. V lost 6 bases and J 7 bases, leaving 25 bases between the germline ends. The CDR3 region has the DNA TGTGCCAGCAGGGAACCCGACGGCAGTCCCCCATTAAATGAGCAGTTCTTC. It encodes CASREPDGSPPLNEQFF.

This clonotype was picked up many times. The chain combines TRBV12-3 or TRBV12-4 with TRBJ2-7, with no clear D. The V end lost 1 base, the J end lost 3 bases, and 10 bases lay between the germline ends. This CDR3 is built from 14 residues. The CDR3 bases are TGTGCCAGCAGTTTAGGCGGTATAGGCTACGAGCAGTACTTC. Translated: CASSLGGIGYEQYF.

In its sample, this clonotype was seen a few times. CDR3 in amino acids: CANRQEGTGELFF. The CDR3 bases are TGTGCCAACCGACAGGAGGGGACCGGGGAGCTGTTTTTT. This chain uses TRBV2 with TRBJ2-2, with D perhaps TRBD1 or TRBD2 (6 bases each). Germline CDR1 reads SNHLY; CDR2 reads FYNNEI. V was clipped by 10 bases and J by 5 bases, with 14 bases between them. This CDR3 has 13 residues.

This clonotype appeared a few times. The chain uses TRBV2 and TRBJ2-7; D remains unclear. The V end was cut by 8 bases, the J end by 2 bases, with 16 bases between. The germline gives CDR1 SNHLY, CDR2 FYNNEI. The CDR3 extends over 14 amino acids. The CDR3, as DNA: TGTGCCAGCGATCGGGTCCACCAAACCTACGAGCAGTACTTC. Protein: CASDRVHQTYEQYF. The complete variable domain, with remaining parts taken from reference TRBV2 and TRBJ2-7, reads EPEVTQTPSHQVTQMGQEVILRCVPISNHLYFYWYRQILGQKVEFLVSFYNNEISEKSEIFDDQFSVERPDGSNFTLKIRSTKLEDSAMYFCASDRVHQTYEQYFGPGTRLTVT.

The chain combines TRBV20-1 with TRBJ2-1; 7 positions agree with TRBD2. Germline V gene sequence: CDR1 DFQATT, CDR2 SNEGSKA (reference sequence). The CDR3 consists of 14 residues. Trimming took 3 bases from V and 6 from J; bases not matched to a gene: 8. The CDR3 protein is CSARGTNKRNEQFF. The CDR3 bases are TGCAGTGCTAGGGGGACTAATAAGCGCAATGAGCAGTTCTTC.

The CDR3: CASSYSTVGGSNQPQHF. Here the CDR3 DNA reads TGTGCCAGCAGTTACTCGACGGTAGGGGGTTCGAATCAGCCCCAGCATTTT. This sequence joins TRBV6-6 and TRBJ1-5, with D possibly matching TRBD1 (6 bases). The CDR3 runs to 17 residues. Trimming removed 0 bases from V and 4 bases from J, with 16 bases in between. Germline CDR1 reads MNHNY; CDR2 reads SVGAGI (reference sequence).

The chain uses TRBV2 and TRBJ2-3; tentative D call: TRBD1 (6 bases). The CDR3 runs to 14 residues. Trimming removed 7 bases from V and 6 bases from J, with 17 bases in between. Per germline, CDR1 SNHLY and CDR2 FYNNEI. In DNA, the CDR3 is TGTGCCAGCAAATTACAGGGCTTTAGGGATACGCAGTATTTT. Its translation: CASKLQGFRDTQYF.

The chain links TRBV5-6 to TRBJ2-7; 9 bases fit TRBD1. The CDR3 is made up of 14 amino acids. V trimming: 3 bases; J trimming: 5 bases; junction bases outside the gene matches: 6. Germline V gene data show CDR1 as SGHDT and CDR2 as YYEEEE. In DNA form, the CDR3 reads TGTGCCAGCAGCTCAGGGACAGGGCCCCACGAGCAGTACGTC. Residues: CASSSGTGPHEQYV.

This clonotype was counted ten times or more. The chain recombines TRBV7-6 with TRBJ2-5; no clear D. V lost 7 bases to trimming and J lost 0 bases, with 18 bases between them. The CDR3 length is 16 residues. Germline lookup yields CDR1 SGHVS and CDR2 FNYEAQ. The CDR3 nucleotides read TGTGCCAGCAAAGAGAATCTGAGGAGCTACCAAGAGACCCAGTACTTC. Translation gives CASKENLRSYQETQYF.

This clonotype has only a few counts. The V call is TRBV6-5, the J call TRBJ1-1; D is ambiguous. Germline assignment: CDR1 MNHEY and CDR2 SVGAGI. Trimming took off 2 bases at V and 0 bases at J, with 13 bases between the two ends. The CDR3 contains 16 residues. The CDR3 DNA follows: TGTGCCAGCAGTTACGGGGAGGGAAACTTGAACACTGAAGCTTTCTTT. Translating gives CASSYGEGNLNTEAFF.

At least ten counts were recorded for this clonotype. The chain links TRBV7-9 to TRBJ2-7; either TRBD1 or TRBD2 may fit D (5 bases each). The germline V and J ends were trimmed by 5 bases and 5 bases, with 16 bases remaining between them. CDR3 length: 14 residues. Germline CDR1 is SEHNR and CDR2 is FQNEAQ (reference sequence). The CDR3 coding sequence is TGTGCCAGCAGCCTAGGCAGGGAGATGAACGAGCAGTACTTC. Translated: CASSLGREMNEQYF.

The J gene is TRBJ2-3, the V gene TRBV11-2, with TRBD2 matching over 13 bases. Losses at the gene ends were 3 bases for V and 5 bases for J; bases not matched to a gene: 8. CDR3 length: 17 amino acids. Germline lookup yields CDR1 SGHAT and CDR2 FQNNGV. The CDR3 DNA sequence: TGTGCCAGCAGCTTCAGGACTAGCGGGGGCCTTCAAGATACGCAGTATTTT. It translates to CASSFRTSGGLQDTQYF.